This TCR beta chain was captured by sequencing in a study of blood T cell repertoires in COVID-19. Across the study: T cells, B-cell-depleted T cells, or PBMCs supplied cDNA or gDNA.

This CDR3 is 14 amino acids long. Germline V lookup: CDR1 LNHDA, CDR2 SQIVND (reference sequence). The V gene end was trimmed by 3 bases and the J gene end by 5 bases; junction bases not matched to a gene: 4. Sequencing used immunoSEQ multiplex PCR; TCRdb keeps in-frame clones, though not all of them. The sample lists 150,000 to 190,000 clones, approximately 80% seen once, with approximately 9.4% in the top ten. The sample consisted of peripheral blood. This clonotype was sampled from a woman aged 50 to 60 with acute or convalescent COVID-19. This chain uses TRBV19 with TRBJ1-5; TRBD1 aligns across 7 bases. CDR3 residues: CASSILGTDQPQHF. The CDR3 DNA reads as TGTGCCAGTAGTATTCTAGGGACAGATCAGCCCCAGCATTTT.